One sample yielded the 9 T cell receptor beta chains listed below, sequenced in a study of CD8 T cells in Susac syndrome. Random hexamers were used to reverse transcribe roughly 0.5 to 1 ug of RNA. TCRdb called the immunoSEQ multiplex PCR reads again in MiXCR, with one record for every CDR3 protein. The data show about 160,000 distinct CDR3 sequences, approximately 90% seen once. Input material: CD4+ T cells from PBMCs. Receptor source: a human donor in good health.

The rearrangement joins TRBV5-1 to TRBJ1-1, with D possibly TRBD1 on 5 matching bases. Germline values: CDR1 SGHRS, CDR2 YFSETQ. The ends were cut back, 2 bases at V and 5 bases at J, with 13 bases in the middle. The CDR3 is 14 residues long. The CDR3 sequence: CASSFNGGGTEAFF. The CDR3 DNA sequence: TGCGCCAGCAGCTTCAACGGGGGAGGGACTGAAGCTTTCTTT.

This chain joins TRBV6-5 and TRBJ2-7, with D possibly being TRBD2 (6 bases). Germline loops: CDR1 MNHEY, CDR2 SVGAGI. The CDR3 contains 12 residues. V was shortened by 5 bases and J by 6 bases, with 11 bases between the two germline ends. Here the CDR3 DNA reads TGTGCCAGCAGTGCCCTAGCGCGCGAGCAGTACTTC. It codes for CASSALAREQYF.

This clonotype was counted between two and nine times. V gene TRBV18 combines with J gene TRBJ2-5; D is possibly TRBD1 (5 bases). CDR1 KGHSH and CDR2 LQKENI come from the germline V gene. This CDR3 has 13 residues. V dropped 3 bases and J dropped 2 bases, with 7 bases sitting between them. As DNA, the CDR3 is TGTGCCAGCTCACCGGGGCAGCAAGAGACCCAGTACTTC. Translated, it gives CASSPGQQETQYF.

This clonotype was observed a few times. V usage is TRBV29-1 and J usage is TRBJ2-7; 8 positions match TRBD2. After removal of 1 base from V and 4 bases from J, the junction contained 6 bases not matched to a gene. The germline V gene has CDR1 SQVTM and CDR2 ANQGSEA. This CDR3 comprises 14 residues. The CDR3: CSVEGGTSGYEQYF. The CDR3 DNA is TGCAGCGTTGAAGGCGGTACTAGCGGATACGAGCAGTACTTC.

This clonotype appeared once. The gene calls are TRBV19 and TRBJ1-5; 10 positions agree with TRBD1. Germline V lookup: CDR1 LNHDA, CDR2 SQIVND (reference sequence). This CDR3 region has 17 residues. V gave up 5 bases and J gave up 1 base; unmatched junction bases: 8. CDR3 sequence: CASSSGQGIGSNQPQHF. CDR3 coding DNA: TGTGCCAGTAGTTCGGGACAGGGGATTGGGAGCAATCAGCCCCAGCATTTT.

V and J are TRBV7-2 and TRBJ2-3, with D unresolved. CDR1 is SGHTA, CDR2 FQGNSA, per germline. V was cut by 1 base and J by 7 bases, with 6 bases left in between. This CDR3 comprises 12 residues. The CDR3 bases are TGTGCCAGCAGCTTAGGAGTTTATACGCAGTATTTT. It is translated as CASSLGVYTQYF. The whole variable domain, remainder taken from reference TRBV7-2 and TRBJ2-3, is GAGVSQSPSNKVTEKGKDVELRCDPISGHTALYWYRQSLGQGLEFLIYFQGNSAPDKSGLPSDRFSAERTGGSVSTLTIQRTQQEDSAVYLCASSLGVYTQYFGPGTRLTVL.

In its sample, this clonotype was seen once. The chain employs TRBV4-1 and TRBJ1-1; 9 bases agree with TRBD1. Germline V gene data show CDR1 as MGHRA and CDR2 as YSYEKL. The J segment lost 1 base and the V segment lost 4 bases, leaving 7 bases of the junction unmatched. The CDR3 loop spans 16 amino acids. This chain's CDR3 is CASSLRQGVGNTEAFF. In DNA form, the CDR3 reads TGCGCCAGCAGCCTGCGACAGGGGGTGGGGAACACTGAAGCTTTCTTT.

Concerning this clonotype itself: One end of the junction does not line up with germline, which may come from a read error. This chain's CDR3 is CATSHLRGHGSYNEQFF. The CDR3 region has the DNA TGCGCCACCAGTCACCTAAGGGGGCACGGCTCCTACAATGAGCAGTTCTTC. The V call is TRBV23-1, the J call TRBJ2-1, with TRBD1 identical over 7 bases. TRBV23-1 qualifies as an ORF whose function is uncertain. This CDR3 is 17 amino acids long.

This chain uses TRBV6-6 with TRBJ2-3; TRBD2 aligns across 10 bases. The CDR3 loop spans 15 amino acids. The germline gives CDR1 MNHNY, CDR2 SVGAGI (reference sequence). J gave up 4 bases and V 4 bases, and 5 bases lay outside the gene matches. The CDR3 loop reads CASSLTSGDADTQYF. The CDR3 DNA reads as TGTGCCAGCAGTTTAACTAGCGGGGACGCAGATACGCAGTATTTT.